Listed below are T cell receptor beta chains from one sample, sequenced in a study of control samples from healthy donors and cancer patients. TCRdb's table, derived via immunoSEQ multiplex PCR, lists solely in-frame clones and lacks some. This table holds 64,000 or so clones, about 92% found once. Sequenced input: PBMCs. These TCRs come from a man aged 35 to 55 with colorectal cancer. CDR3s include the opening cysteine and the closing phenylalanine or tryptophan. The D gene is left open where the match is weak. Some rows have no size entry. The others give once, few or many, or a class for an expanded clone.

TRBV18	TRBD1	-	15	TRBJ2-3	TGTGCCAGCTCACCGGGACAGGGTGGCACAGATACGCAGTATTTT	CASSPGQGGTDTQYF
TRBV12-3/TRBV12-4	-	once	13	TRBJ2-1	TGTGCCAGCAGTACCGATGGGGTCCATGAGCAGTTCTTC	CASSTDGVHEQFF
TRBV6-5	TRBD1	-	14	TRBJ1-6	TGTGCCAGCAGTTACGACAGGGGTAATTCACCCCTCCACTTT	CASSYDRGNSPLHF
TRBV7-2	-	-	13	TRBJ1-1	TGTGCCAGCAGCTTAGATAGGGGAGAAGAAGCTTTCTTT	CASSLDRGEEAFF
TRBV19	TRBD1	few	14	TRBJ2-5	TGTGCCAGTAGTGATAGGGGGCCTTGGGAGACCCAGTACTTC	CASSDRGPWETQYF
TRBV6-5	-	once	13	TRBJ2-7	TGTGCCAGCAGCTGGGGCAATGGGGGCGAGCAGTACTTC	CASSWGNGGEQYF
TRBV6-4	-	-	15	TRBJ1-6	TGTGCCAGCAGTCCGGGACTGCCCTATAATTCACCCCTCCACTTT	CASSPGLPYNSPLHF
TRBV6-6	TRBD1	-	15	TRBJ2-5	TGTGCCAGCAGACTAGGGACAGGGCTTGCAGAGACCCAGTACTTC	CASRLGTGLAETQYF
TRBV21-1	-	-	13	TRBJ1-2	TGTGCCAGCGGCGGGAGCAGGAACTATGGCTACACCTTC	CASGGSRNYGYTF
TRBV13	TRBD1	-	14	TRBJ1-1	TGTGCCAGCAGCCTATATCGACAGGGGGGTGAAGCTTTCTTT	CASSLYRQGGEAFF
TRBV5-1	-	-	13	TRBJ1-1	TGCGCCAGCAGCTACCAGGAGAACACTGAAGCTTTCTTT	CASSYQENTEAFF
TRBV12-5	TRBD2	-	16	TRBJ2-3	TGTGCTAGTGCCTACCAATTGACTAGCGGGGTGATTACGCAGTATTTT	CASAYQLTSGVITQYF
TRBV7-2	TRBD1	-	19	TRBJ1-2	TGTGCCAGCAGCTTAATTCTTTTGGCAGGGGGCGACAGTAACTATGGCTACACCTTC	CASSLILLAGGDSNYGYTF
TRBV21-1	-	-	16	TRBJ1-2	TGTGCCAGCAGCAAAGGGGGCCCTAAGGCCCACTATGGCTACACCTTC	CASSKGGPKAHYGYTF
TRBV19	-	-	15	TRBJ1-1	TGTGCCAGTAGTAGTGGTAGGGTGGGGAACACTGAAGCTTTCTTT	CASSSGRVGNTEAFF
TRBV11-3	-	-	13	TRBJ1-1	TGTGCCAGCAGCTTAGAGGGTGGAACTGAAGCTTTCTTT	CASSLEGGTEAFF
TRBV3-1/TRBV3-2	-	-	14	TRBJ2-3	TGTGCCAGCAGCCAAGGTTTCCAGGATCGTGGGCAGTATTTT	CASSQGFQDRGQYF
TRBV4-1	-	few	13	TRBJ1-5	TGCGCCAGCAGCCAAGCTCTCCGGGGGCTCCAGCATTTT	CASSQALRGLQHF
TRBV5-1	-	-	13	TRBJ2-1	TGCGCCAGCAGCTTGAATTGGGGTAATGAGCAGTTCTTC	CASSLNWGNEQFF
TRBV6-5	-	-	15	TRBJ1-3	TGTGCCAGCAGTTTTGACGTTAGCTCTGGAAACACCATATATTTT	CASSFDVSSGNTIYF
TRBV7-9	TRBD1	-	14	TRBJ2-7	TGTGCCAGCAGCCCCCTCCCCGGGACAGGCGAGCAGTACTTC	CASSPLPGTGEQYF
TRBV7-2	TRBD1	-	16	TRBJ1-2	TGTGCCAGCAGCTTGCTCCCCGACAGGGGAGGAGATGGCTACACCTTC	CASSLLPDRGGDGYTF
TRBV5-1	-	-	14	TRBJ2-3	TGCGCCAGCAGCTTTAGCGACCTCACAGATACGCAGTATTTT	CASSFSDLTDTQYF